Listed below are T cell receptor beta chains from one sample, sequenced in a study of radiotherapy plus CTLA-4 blockade in lung cancer. The protocol was immunoSEQ multiplex PCR, while the TCRdb copy is restricted to in-frame clones and leaves out a portion. The table records 45,000 or so clones, approximately 90% of them present only once. Here the sequenced sample was peripheral blood, taken from a patient treated with radiotherapy plus ipilimumab. The receptors shown here come from a human donor with non-small cell lung cancer whose response to radiotherapy plus ipilimumab could not be evaluated. The CDR3 runs from the conserved cysteine through the conserved F or W. D genes are given only for firm matches. Clone size is not always given. Where it is, it says once, few, many or a class for expanded clones.

D,J,size,V,CDR3,DNA
-,TRBJ2-2,-,TRBV16,CASSQGQVNTGELFF,TGTGCCAGCAGCCAAGGTCAGGTGAACACCGGGGAGCTGTTTTTT
TRBD2,TRBJ2-7,once,TRBV9,CASSVGPDGGVYEQYF,TGTGCCAGCAGCGTAGGCCCGGATGGGGGGGTCTACGAGCAGTACTTC
-,TRBJ1-1,-,TRBV19,CASSNPSRTEAFF,TGTGCCAGTAGTAACCCTAGCAGGACTGAAGCTTTCTTT
-,TRBJ2-7,medium-sized,TRBV7-9,CASSLVQGSHEQYF,TGTGCCAGCAGCTTAGTGCAGGGGAGCCACGAGCAGTACTTC
TRBD2,TRBJ2-1,-,TRBV19,CASSIEASGMYNEQFF,TGTGCCAGTAGTATAGAGGCTAGCGGGATGTACAATGAGCAGTTCTTC
TRBD1,TRBJ2-5,few,TRBV7-8,CASSSSWTGIETQYF,TGTGCCAGCAGCTCATCCTGGACAGGGATCGAGACCCAGTACTTC
TRBD1,TRBJ2-2,-,TRBV18,CASSALLTGGNTGELFF,TGTGCCAGCTCAGCGCTATTGACAGGGGGCAACACCGGGGAGCTGTTTTTT
-,TRBJ2-5,-,TRBV9,CASSVGTVGETQYF,TGTGCCAGCAGCGTAGGGACAGTAGGAGAGACCCAGTACTTC
-,TRBJ1-2,-,TRBV27,CASRHDLEGYGYTF,TGTGCCAGCAGACACGACTTGGAGGGTTATGGCTACACCTTC
TRBD1,TRBJ2-7,-,TRBV9,CASSSRGQGGEQYF,TGTGCCAGCAGCTCCCGGGGACAGGGGGGAGAGCAGTACTTC
-,TRBJ2-2,-,TRBV19,CASSSSDRSAGELFF,TGTGCCAGTAGTTCCTCCGACAGGTCGGCCGGGGAGCTGTTTTTT
-,TRBJ2-2,-,TRBV15,CATSRDQRVNTGELFF,TGTGCCACCAGCAGAGATCAGCGGGTGAACACCGGGGAGCTGTTTTTT
TRBD1,TRBJ1-4,-,TRBV18,CASSGGTADNEKLFF,TGTGCCAGCTCCGGAGGGACAGCCGATAATGAAAAACTGTTTTTT
TRBD1,TRBJ1-4,-,TRBV4-3,CASSQEPQGAQGEKLFF,TGCGCCAGCAGCCAAGAACCCCAGGGGGCCCAGGGTGAAAAACTGTTTTTT
-,TRBJ1-2,-,TRBV29-1,CSVEWGGYGYTF,TGCAGCGTTGAATGGGGGGGGTATGGCTACACCTTC
-,TRBJ1-2,-,TRBV6-5,CASSPGANYGYTF,TGTGCCAGCAGCCCAGGGGCTAACTATGGCTACACCTTC
-,TRBJ1-1,once,TRBV6-1,CASSGTQGNTEAFF,TGTGCCAGCAGTGGAACACAGGGGAACACTGAAGCTTTCTTT
TRBD1,TRBJ2-5,-,TRBV18,CASSPPISQPGQAREQYF,TGTGCCAGCTCACCACCTATATCCCAGCCGGGACAGGCTAGAGAGCAGTACTTC
TRBD2,TRBJ2-1,-,TRBV7-2,CASSLALAGALNEQFF,TGTGCCAGCAGCTTAGCCCTAGCGGGAGCGCTCAATGAGCAGTTCTTC
TRBD1,TRBJ2-2,-,TRBV18,CASSPPRWTGPGELFF,TGTGCCAGCTCACCACCGAGATGGACAGGGCCCGGGGAGCTGTTTTTT
TRBD1,TRBJ1-4,-,TRBV6-6,CASSYLDRFNEKLFF,TGTGCCAGCAGTTACTTGGACAGGTTTAATGAAAAACTGTTTTTT
TRBD1,TRBJ1-2,-,TRBV10-3,CAIRGTGTSPNYGYTF,TGTGCCATCAGGGGGACAGGGACCAGTCCTAACTATGGCTACACCTTC